This T cell receptor beta chain was retrieved from a study of T cell responses to AZD1222 COVID-19 vaccine. The data were produced by immunoSEQ multiplex PCR, yet TCRdb's version contains in-frame clones alone and is incomplete. The table has approximately 100,000 clones, 85% seen once. Trimming left V 2 bases short and J 3 bases short, with 8 bases between. CDR1 is KGHSH and CDR2 is LQKENI in the germline V gene. The CDR3 extends over 14 amino acids. The chain has TRBV18 and TRBJ2-1; D is unclear. This material consisted of peripheral blood, taken 28 days after the second AZD1222 dose. The clonotype was recovered from an adult who received the AZD1222 COVID-19 vaccine. This CDR3 is CASSPDHFYNEQFF. The CDR3 DNA reads TGTGCCAGCTCACCAGACCACTTCTACAATGAGCAGTTCTTC. The full variable domain, rest sourced from reference TRBV18 and TRBJ2-1, is NAGVMQNPRHLVRRRGQEARLRCSPMKGHSHVYWYRQLPEEGLKFMVYLQKENIIDESGMPKERFSAEFPKEGPSILRIQQVVRGDSAAYFCASSPDHFYNEQFFGPGTRLTVL.